The 21 T cell receptor beta chains listed next were all sequenced from one sample in a study of blood T cell repertoires in COVID-19. Profiled with immunoSEQ multiplex PCR; TCRdb holds only in-frame clones, not every one. The sample carries about 250,000 clones, roughly nine tenths recorded once. The sample was PBMCs or T cells enriched from blood (not recorded which). Receptor source: a woman in her fifties or sixties who had recovered from COVID-19.

The chain joins TRBV7-9 to TRBJ1-2; D is unclear. This CDR3 is 14 amino acids long. The germline V gene encodes CDR1 SEHNR and CDR2 FQNEAQ (reference sequence). With 9 bases removed from V and 8 bases from J, the gap between germline ends came to 22 bases. The CDR3, as DNA: TGTGCCAGTTCTAGCCCCGAGCGGCGTCTGGGCTACACCTTC. This encodes CASSSPERRLGYTF.

The rearrangement joins TRBV15 to TRBJ1-3, with 7 nucleotides matching TRBD1. The V segment lost 0 bases and the J segment 1 base; nucleotides outside the gene matches: 3. Per the germline V gene, CDR1 is LNHNV and CDR2 is YYDKDF (reference sequence). The CDR3 is 16 residues long. CDR3 protein: CATSRDPQGSGNTIYF. Written as DNA, the CDR3 is TGTGCCACCAGCAGAGACCCACAGGGGTCTGGAAACACCATATATTTT.

V is TRBV14 and J is TRBJ2-2, with D possibly being TRBD1 (5 bases). CDR1 SGHDN and CDR2 FVKESK come from the germline V gene. The germline V and J ends were trimmed by 6 bases and 3 bases, with 11 bases remaining between them. The CDR3 covers 14 residues. CDR3 bases: TGTGCCAGCAGACACGGACACTACACCGGGGAGCTGTTTTTT. Translation gives CASRHGHYTGELFF. The full variable domain, with the rest looked up from reference TRBV14 and TRBJ2-2, is EAGVTQFPSHSVIEKGQTVTLRCDPISGHDNLYWYRRVMGKEIKFLLHFVKESKQDESGMPNNRFLAERTGGTYSTLKVQPAELEDSGVYFCASRHGHYTGELFFGEGSRLTVL.

The chain joins TRBV9 to TRBJ1-2; 8 bases align to TRBD1. The V gene end was trimmed by 4 bases and the J gene end by 6 bases; junction bases not matched to a gene: 2. The CDR3 extends over 12 amino acids. Per the germline V gene, CDR1 is SGDLS and CDR2 is YYNGEE. The CDR3 bases are TGTGCCAGCAGCTGGACAGGGCATGGCTACACCTTC. Translating gives CASSWTGHGYTF.

In its sample, this clone was seen once. This chain links TRBV11-3 with TRBJ2-2, with 12 bases lining up with TRBD1. The CDR3 has 15 amino acids. Germline V gene data show CDR1 as SGHNT and CDR2 as YENEEA. V lost 5 bases, J lost 5 bases, and 3 bases stayed unmatched. The chain's CDR3 is CASSPGQGATGELFF. The CDR3 DNA is TGTGCCAGCAGCCCGGGACAGGGGGCGACCGGGGAGCTGTTTTTT.

This clone appeared a single time. V usage is TRBV21-1 and J usage is TRBJ1-3; the listed D gene, TRBD1, was not tested against the DNA. TRBV21-1 has pseudogene status. The length of the CDR3 is 20 residues. The CDR3 loop reads CASSKEQGQGSSYSGNTIYF. CDR3 nucleotides: TGTGCCAGCAGCAAAGAGCAGGGACAGGGGTCGTCTTACTCTGGAAACACCATATATTTT.

The V and J genes are TRBV7-9 and TRBJ2-1, with D possibly being TRBD2 (5 bases). Germline values: CDR1 SEHNR, CDR2 FQNEAQ (reference sequence). The germline V and J ends were trimmed by 3 bases and 7 bases, with 13 bases remaining between them. The CDR3 is 14 residues long. CDR3 DNA sequence: TGTGCCAGCAGCTTTAGCGCGGGTCGTAATGAGCAGTTCTTC. This codes for CASSFSAGRNEQFF.

This clone is a singleton in its sample. The rearrangement links TRBV7-9 to TRBJ2-1; TRBD1 matches at 9 bases. This CDR3 has 16 residues. J lost 5 bases, V lost 10 bases, and 15 bases had no gene match. Looked up from germline, CDR1 is SEHNR and CDR2 is FQNEAQ (reference sequence). The CDR3 sequence is CAIQSPTGGENNEQFF. The CDR3 DNA sequence: TGTGCCATCCAAAGCCCGACAGGGGGGGAAAACAATGAGCAGTTCTTC.

The chain joins TRBV28 to TRBJ1-5; D uncertain. In germline, CDR1 is MDHEN, CDR2 SYDVKM. The CDR3 has 15 residues. V lost 2 bases and J 0 bases, leaving 8 bases between the germline ends. The CDR3 protein is CASSLGHSSNQPQHF. Written as DNA, the CDR3 is TGTGCCAGCAGTTTAGGTCACTCTAGCAATCAGCCCCAGCATTTT.

The chain employs TRBV4-3 and TRBJ1-6; D may be TRBD1 (5 bases). Trimming shortened V by 1 base and J by 10 bases, and 14 bases separated the two germline ends. This CDR3 spans 15 amino acids. In germline, CDR1 is LGHNA, CDR2 YSLEER. The CDR3 DNA reads as TGCGCCAGCAGCCAAGTTTTCGGGGGAAGATCACCCCTCCACTTT. Encoded protein: CASSQVFGGRSPLHF.

The J gene is TRBJ1-5, the V gene TRBV7-9, with D perhaps TRBD1 (6 bases). From germline, CDR1 is SEHNR and CDR2 FQNEAQ (reference sequence). CDR3 size: 13 residues. The V and J ends lost 4 bases and 3 bases respectively, with 7 bases between them. CDR3: CASSWTVNQPQHF. The CDR3 DNA sequence: TGTGCCAGCAGCTGGACAGTCAATCAGCCCCAGCATTTT.

The rearrangement uses TRBV27 and TRBJ2-6; the D gene is possibly TRBD2 (7 bases). CDR1 and CDR2 (germline): MNHEY, SMNVEV (reference sequence). V lost 3 bases and J lost 0, with 18 bases in between. The CDR3 is made up of 19 amino acids. The CDR3 nucleotides read TGTGCCAGCAGTTTGAGGGGGGGGATTTTGGACTCTGGGGCCAACGTCCTGACTTTC. Its protein is CASSLRGGILDSGANVLTF.

V gene TRBV6-5 combines with J gene TRBJ1-1, with TRBD1 matching 11 bases. The CDR3 extends over 14 amino acids. Germline assignment: CDR1 MNHEY and CDR2 SVGAGI. J gave up 6 bases and V 7 bases, and 7 bases lay outside the gene matches. CDR3 loop: CASTLDRGHPEAFF. CDR3 nucleotide sequence: TGTGCCAGCACCTTGGACAGGGGGCATCCTGAAGCTTTCTTT.

J is TRBJ1-2 and V is TRBV28; 11 bases are shared with TRBD1. The V segment lost 3 bases and the J segment 8 bases; nucleotides outside the gene matches: 8. Germline assignment: CDR1 MDHEN and CDR2 SYDVKM. CDR3 size: 15 residues. CDR3 protein: CASSFGTGGFGGYTF. CDR3 nucleotide sequence: TGTGCCAGCAGTTTCGGGACAGGGGGATTCGGGGGCTACACCTTC.

This chain connects TRBV11-2 to TRBJ2-3, with 8 bases aligning to TRBD2. From germline, CDR1 is SGHAT and CDR2 FQNNGV. CDR3 size: 17 residues. Trimming cost V 5 bases and J 0 bases; bases outside gene matches: 10. CDR3 residues: CASSAGGPFPSTDTQYF. In DNA, the CDR3 is TGTGCCAGCAGCGCGGGAGGCCCCTTCCCTAGCACAGATACGCAGTATTTT. The full variable domain, completed using reference TRBV11-2 and TRBJ2-3, is EAGVAQSPRYKIIEKRQSVAFWCNPISGHATLYWYQQILGQGPKLLIQFQNNGVVDDSQLPKDRFSAERLKGVDSTLKIQPAKLEDSAVYLCASSAGGPFPSTDTQYFGPGTRLTVL.

The chain couples TRBV30 to TRBJ1-2; TRBD1 matches 7 bases. In germline, CDR1 is GTSNPN, CDR2 SVGIG (reference sequence). The CDR3 length is 12 residues. V dropped 3 bases and J dropped 4; count of bases not matched to a gene: 2. The CDR3 bases are TGTGCCTGGAGGGGACAGACCTATGGCTACACCTTC. It is translated as CAWRGQTYGYTF.

This chain's CDR3 is CASSSSVQETQYF. DNA of the CDR3: TGTGCCAGCAGCTCTTCGGTACAAGAGACCCAGTACTTC. This sequence joins TRBV7-9 and TRBJ2-5; D call uncertain. The V gene lost 4 bases and the J gene lost 2 bases, with 8 bases spanning the gap. CDR1 is SEHNR and CDR2 is FQNEAQ in the germline V gene (reference sequence). This CDR3 comprises 13 residues.

V usage is TRBV6-6 and J usage is TRBJ1-3; no clear D. The germline V and J ends were trimmed by 6 bases and 0 bases, with 12 bases remaining between them. The CDR3 totals 15 residues. Germline-derived CDR1 and CDR2 are MNHNY and SVGAGI (reference sequence). CDR3 region: CASRSQVPSGNTIYF. CDR3 in DNA: TGTGCCAGCAGGTCCCAGGTTCCCTCTGGAAACACCATATATTTT.

The chain links TRBV28 to TRBJ1-5, with TRBD1 matching over 11 bases. V gave up 2 bases and J gave up 3 bases; unmatched junction bases: 3. Germline CDR1 reads MDHEN; CDR2 reads SYDVKM. This CDR3 contains 16 residues. CDR3 nucleotides: TGTGCCAGCAGTTTAGCGGACAGGGGGCTCAATCAGCCCCAGCATTTT. Protein sequence: CASSLADRGLNQPQHF.

This rearrangement joins TRBV6-6 to TRBJ2-3, with D possibly being TRBD1 (5 bases). Trimming left V 5 bases short and J 7 bases short, with 10 bases between. Germline V gene lookup returns CDR1 MNHNY and CDR2 SVGAGI (reference sequence). The CDR3 is 12 residues long. CDR3 DNA: TGTGCCAGCAGTAAAGACAGCTATACGCAGTATTTT. This codes for CASSKDSYTQYF.

The chain uses TRBV28 and TRBJ2-2; 9 bases agree with TRBD2. CDR1 is MDHEN and CDR2 is SYDVKM in the germline V gene. This CDR3 contains 14 residues. Trimming at V came to 7 bases and at J to 4 bases, leaving 4 bases not matched to a gene. The CDR3 region is CASTPSGTTGELFF. In nucleotides, the CDR3 is TGTGCCAGCACCCCTAGCGGGACCACCGGGGAGCTGTTTTTT.